The 21 T cell receptor beta chains reported below all come from one sample, sequenced in a study of T cells in Graves' hyperthyroidism and ophthalmopathy. Amplification targeted TCR beta CDR3 regions from RNA transcripts. HTBI primers were the set used in a first-round RT-PCR of the TCR CDR3. TCRdb reprocessed the multiplex PCR reads with MiXCR, giving one entry per CDR3 protein. The table shows some 690,000 distinct CDR3 sequences, with 17% occurring only once. Material: blood. All receptors come from a man aged 50 or older with Graves' hyperthyroidism.

This clonotype was counted ten times or more. The junction departs from the called germline gene at one end, perhaps through a read error. CDR3 in DNA: TGTGCTAGCAGCCATACGAGCGGGGTGGGAGAGACCCAGTACTTC. As protein: CASSHTSGVGETQYF. The V call is TRBV7-7, the J call TRBJ2-5; the match to TRBD2 covers 7 bases. CDR3 length: 15 amino acids. The germline gives CDR1 SSHAT, CDR2 FNYEAQ (reference sequence).

This clonotype was observed at least ten times. V gene TRBV5-1 combines with J gene TRBJ2-1; D is unresolved. V lost 2 bases and J lost 5, with 14 bases in between. Germline CDR1 and CDR2: SGHRS and YFSETQ. The CDR3 covers 15 residues. In DNA form, the CDR3 reads TGCGCCAGCAGCTTCCTTAGCCGGGCGGACAATGAGCAGTTCTTC. Its protein is CASSFLSRADNEQFF.

There are many counts of this clonotype. The rearrangement joins TRBV20-1 to TRBJ2-2; the match to TRBD2 covers 11 bases. Germline-derived CDR1 and CDR2 are DFQATT and SNEGSKA (reference sequence). The length of the CDR3 is 14 residues. Trimming at V came to 3 bases and at J to 6 bases, leaving 3 bases not matched to a gene. CDR3 residues: CSASSGRASGELFF. Written as DNA, the CDR3 is TGCAGTGCTAGTAGCGGGAGGGCGTCCGGGGAGCTGTTTTTT.

In this sample, this clonotype turned up a few times. The genes are TRBV7-2 and TRBJ2-3; D gene uncertain. Per the germline V gene, CDR1 is SGHTA and CDR2 is FQGNSA. CDR3 length: 15 residues. V was cut by 4 bases and J by 0 bases, with 11 bases left in between. CDR3 coding DNA: TGTGCCAGCAGCTCCAGTAGCAGAAGCACAGATACGCAGTATTTT. It codes for CASSSSSRSTDTQYF.

Ten or more counts support this clonotype. This chain uses TRBV27 with TRBJ2-7; TRBD2 matches 7 bases. Germline CDR1 and CDR2: MNHEY and SMNVEV (reference sequence). The CDR3 runs to 15 residues. With V trimmed by 6 bases and J by 0 bases, 8 bases remained unmatched. In nucleotides, the CDR3 is TGTGCCAGCAGGGTAACGGGAGGTTACTCCTACGAGCAGTACTTC. Amino acid sequence: CASRVTGGYSYEQYF.

This clonotype has a handful of counts. The rearrangement joins TRBV20-1 to TRBJ2-7, with TRBD2 matching over 9 bases. This CDR3 is built from 16 residues. Trimming cost V 5 bases and J 0 bases; bases outside gene matches: 11. Germline V gene data show CDR1 as DFQATT and CDR2 as SNEGSKA (reference sequence). The CDR3, as DNA: TGCAGTGCTGGGGCGTTCTATAGCGGGAGCTCCTACGAGCAGTACTTC. Translation gives CSAGAFYSGSSYEQYF.

The chain is built from TRBV27 and TRBJ2-7; 8 nucleotides align to TRBD2. The length of the CDR3 is 15 residues. CDR1 MNHEY and CDR2 SMNVEV come from the germline V gene (reference sequence). With V trimmed by 4 bases and J by 1 base, 6 bases remained unmatched. CDR3 in DNA: TGTGCCAGCAGTTCTGGACTAGCCTTTTCCTACGAGCAGTACTTC. Amino acid sequence: CASSSGLAFSYEQYF.

J is TRBJ2-3 and V is TRBV18, with TRBD2 matching over 10 bases. The V segment lost 3 bases and the J segment 4 bases; nucleotides outside the gene matches: 7. CDR1 is KGHSH and CDR2 is LQKENI in the germline V gene. The CDR3 runs 16 residues. CDR3 coding DNA: TGTGCCAGCTCACCCCTACAACTAGCGGGACCAGATACGCAGTATTTT. Amino acid sequence: CASSPLQLAGPDTQYF.

This clonotype was counted ten times or more. CDR3 in amino acids: CASSEVLGGHNEQFF. For the CDR3, the DNA is TGTGCCAGCAGTGAAGTTTTGGGAGGACACAATGAGCAGTTCTTC. V gene TRBV2 combines with J gene TRBJ2-1; D might be TRBD2 (6 bases). CDR1 and CDR2 (germline): SNHLY, FYNNEI. The CDR3 spans 15 residues. With 1 base removed from V and 5 bases from J, the gap between germline ends came to 12 bases.

This clonotype was picked up many times. The rearrangement uses TRBV19 and TRBJ2-1; the match to TRBD2 covers 8 bases. Germline V CDR1 and CDR2: LNHDA, SQIVND (reference sequence). This CDR3 region has 15 residues. V was pared by 9 bases and J by 9 bases, with 16 bases of the junction left unmatched. The CDR3 DNA reads TGTGCCAGCCAGTACCAACTAGCGGTGGGGGGTGAGCAGTTCTTC. This gives the protein CASQYQLAVGGEQFF.

This chain uses TRBV4-1 with TRBJ2-7, with a tentative D call TRBD2 (7 bases). Per germline, CDR1 MGHRA and CDR2 YSYEKL. CDR3 size: 18 residues. Between the trimmed V and J ends, which lost 0 bases and 2 bases, there was a span of 20 bases. This CDR3 reads CASSQEKFKGEGPYEQYF. CDR3 bases: TGCGCCAGCAGCCAAGAGAAATTTAAGGGGGAGGGCCCCTACGAGCAGTACTTC.

This clonotype was seen only a few times. J is TRBJ1-4 and V is TRBV5-1; D gene ambiguous. The CDR3 runs to 16 residues. Germline V lookup: CDR1 SGHRS, CDR2 YFSETQ. Trimming removed 1 base from V and 0 bases from J, with 10 bases in between. As DNA, the CDR3 is TGCGCCAGCAGCTTGAGTGACAACCCAACTAATGAAAAACTGTTTTTT. Translating gives CASSLSDNPTNEKLFF.

This clonotype was picked up many times. The V call is TRBV28, the J call TRBJ1-1; D is ambiguous. Germline V gene data show CDR1 as MDHEN and CDR2 as SYDVKM. Trimming shortened V by 3 bases and J by 1 base, and 12 bases separated the two germline ends. CDR3 size: 15 residues. The CDR3 protein is CASSLPGAGNTEAFF. The CDR3 nucleotides read TGTGCCAGCAGTTTGCCTGGAGCCGGGAACACTGAAGCTTTCTTT.

This chain uses TRBV5-1 with TRBJ2-1, with 10 bases identical to TRBD2. The CDR3 sequence is 15 residues long. The J segment lost 5 bases and the V segment lost 4 bases, leaving 6 bases of the junction unmatched. The V gene's germline CDR1 is SGHRS and CDR2 YFSETQ. CDR3 protein: CASSMGLAIHNEQFF. The CDR3 nucleotides are TGCGCCAGCAGCATGGGACTAGCGATCCACAATGAGCAGTTCTTC.

This clonotype has more than one count but fewer than ten. The chain is built from TRBV28 and TRBJ1-5; the D gene is possibly TRBD1 (5 bases). Per germline, CDR1 MDHEN and CDR2 SYDVKM. The CDR3 runs to 14 residues. With 1 base removed from V and 6 bases from J, the gap between germline ends came to 10 bases. CDR3 DNA: TGTGCCAGCAGTTTATTAGGGGAGGGTCAGCCCCAGCATTTT. Its protein is CASSLLGEGQPQHF.

This clonotype was recorded at least ten times. The chain employs TRBV12-3 or TRBV12-4 and TRBJ2-3, with D maybe TRBD2 (6 bases). V lost 6 bases, J lost 2 bases, and 15 bases lay in between. The CDR3 covers 15 residues. As DNA, the CDR3 is TGTGCCAGCAGGAGAGGGACTTTTCACACAGATACGCAGTATTTT. Residues: CASRRGTFHTDTQYF.

This clonotype was observed a few times. The chain combines TRBV25-1 with TRBJ2-3, with TRBD2 matching over 15 bases. The CDR3 is 17 amino acids. Per germline, CDR1 MGHDK and CDR2 SYGVNS. V shed 3 bases and J 9 bases; nucleotides not matched to a gene: 10. The DNA for the CDR3 is TGTGCCAGCAGTGACGTGAGGACTAGCGGGAGGGGTCGAACGCAGTATTTT. It codes for CASSDVRTSGRGRTQYF.

This clonotype has a count of ten or more. The chain carries TRBV19 and TRBJ1-1; perhaps TRBD1 as D (5 bases). Trimming pared 6 bases from V and 4 bases from J, leaving 21 bases between. Germline assignment: CDR1 LNHDA and CDR2 SQIVND (reference sequence). There are 16 residues in the CDR3. CDR3 protein: CASSPSGPGGFTEAFF. CDR3 bases: TGTGCCAGTAGCCCATCCGGGCCGGGGGGTTTCACTGAAGCTTTCTTT.

In this sample, this clonotype turned up many times. This sequence joins TRBV7-9 and TRBJ1-2; weak D call: TRBD1 (5 bases). The CDR3 sequence is 15 residues long. The V gene lost 2 bases and the J gene lost 5 bases, with 15 bases spanning the gap. Germline lookup yields CDR1 SEHNR and CDR2 FQNEAQ (reference sequence). The chain's CDR3 is CASSLLGREDYGYTF. Here the CDR3 DNA reads TGTGCCAGCAGCTTATTAGGCAGGGAGGATTATGGCTACACCTTC.

In its sample, this clonotype was seen many times. This chain joins TRBV10-3 and TRBJ2-7; 14 bases match TRBD2. V gave up 4 bases and J gave up 4 bases; unmatched junction bases: 6. In germline, CDR1 is ENHRY, CDR2 SYGVKD. The CDR3 is 16 amino acids. Written as DNA, the CDR3 is TGTGCCATCAGTGCGGGGACTAGCGGGAGTTGGTACGAGCAGTACTTC. Translated: CAISAGTSGSWYEQYF.

This clonotype occurred a few times. J is TRBJ1-3 and V is TRBV28; 8 bases are a match to TRBD1. The germline CDR1 and CDR2 sequences are MDHEN and SYDVKM. With 7 bases clipped from V and 9 bases from J, the junction kept 11 bases outside the gene matches. This CDR3 contains 14 residues. CDR3 protein: CASISGQGGLTIYF. The CDR3 nucleotides are TGTGCCAGCATCTCCGGACAGGGAGGCCTCACCATATATTTT.